This section outlines one T cell receptor (beta chain) sequence together with its context. The data are from a study of beta chain features in type 1 diabetes. Trimming left V 5 bases short and J 7 bases short, with 24 bases between. There are 17 residues in the CDR3. Germline V lookup: CDR1 SGHTA, CDR2 FQGNSA. What was sequenced were expressed TCRB transcripts, since all of the isolated RNA had been reverse transcribed. Sequencing was performed with immunoSEQ multiplex PCR; in TCRdb, only in-frame clones are kept and a portion is missing. The data contain just over 600,000 clones, around 15% of them seen just once; the ten biggest clones take up under 0.095%.

This TCR derives from a man between 18 and 29 years old in good health. The sample consisted of naive CD4+ T cells from blood. This chain connects TRBV7-2 to TRBJ2-1; D is uncertain. CDR3 protein: CASSPPGITFVRNEQFF. CDR3 DNA: TGTGCCAGCAGCCCCCCAGGAATCACCTTCGTGAGGAATGAGCAGTTCTTC. The full variable domain, with the rest looked up from reference TRBV7-2 and TRBJ2-1, is GAGVSQSPSNKVTEKGKDVELRCDPISGHTALYWYRQSLGQGLEFLIYFQGNSAPDKSGLPSDRFSAERTGGSVSTLTIQRTQQEDSAVYLCASSPPGITFVRNEQFFGPGTRLTVL.